Presented here are 23 T cell receptor beta chains from one specimen sequenced in a study of radiotherapy plus CTLA-4 blockade in lung cancer. Data came from immunoSEQ multiplex PCR; TCRdb stores just in-frame clones and leaves some out. The sample consists of some 92,000 clones, 80% to 85% of them appearing once. The specimen was peripheral blood, collected from a patient treated with radiotherapy plus ipilimumab. The receptor source for this set is a human donor with non-small cell lung cancer who had a partial response to radiotherapy plus ipilimumab.

The CDR3 loop reads CASRLDRNEQFF. The CDR3 coding sequence is TGTGCCAGCAGGCTCGATAGAAATGAGCAGTTCTTC. The chain carries TRBV2 and TRBJ2-1; unclear D gene. Germline CDR1 reads SNHLY; CDR2 reads FYNNEI. This CDR3 is 12 amino acids long. V was trimmed by 6 bases and J by 7 bases, leaving 10 bases between them.

The chain combines TRBV5-1 with TRBJ2-6; D not resolved. This CDR3 is built from 17 residues. Germline CDR1 is SGHRS and CDR2 is YFSETQ. V lost 0 bases and J lost 0, with 10 bases in between. As DNA, the CDR3 is TGCGCCAGCAGCTTGGCCACGGGTGACTCTGGGGCCAACGTCCTGACTTTC. Translated: CASSLATGDSGANVLTF.

The chain is built from TRBV25-1 and TRBJ2-7, with 8 bases fitting TRBD1. V shed 7 bases and J 6 bases; nucleotides not matched to a gene: 14. CDR1 and CDR2 (germline): MGHDK, SYGVNS. CDR3 size: 15 residues. DNA for the CDR3: TGTGCCAGCACCCCACCGGGGCAGGGGGCTGGCGAGCAGTACTTC. Encoded protein: CASTPPGQGAGEQYF.

The chain carries TRBV10-1 and TRBJ2-3; TRBD1 aligns across 10 bases. Looked up from germline, CDR1 is WNHNN and CDR2 is SYGVQD (reference sequence). The CDR3 loop spans 14 amino acids. With V trimmed by 6 bases and J by 3 bases, 3 bases remained unmatched. The CDR3 DNA reads TGCGCCAGCAGCGGACAGGGGGGAACAGATACGCAGTATTTT. This sequence encodes CASSGQGGTDTQYF.

The chain couples TRBV27 to TRBJ1-1; D might be TRBD1 (5 bases). The CDR3 totals 14 residues. Germline values: CDR1 MNHEY, CDR2 SMNVEV (reference sequence). With 6 bases removed from V and 7 bases from J, the gap between germline ends came to 18 bases. The CDR3 coding sequence is TGTGCCAGCAGCAGTCGGCAGGGACTACTTGAAGCTTTCTTT. Translating it yields CASSSRQGLLEAFF.

The rearrangement joins TRBV5-1 to TRBJ1-5, with D possibly being TRBD1 (5 bases). There are 14 residues in the CDR3. Germline-derived CDR1 and CDR2 are SGHRS and YFSETQ. Trimming removed 0 bases from V and 7 bases from J, with 11 bases in between. CDR3 sequence reads: CASSLGQGEQPQHF. In DNA, the CDR3 is TGCGCCAGCAGCTTGGGTCAGGGTGAACAGCCCCAGCATTTT.

The chain carries TRBV28 and TRBJ1-3; weak D call: TRBD1 (5 bases). V shed 2 bases and J shed 8 bases, with 13 bases lying between them. This CDR3 spans 14 amino acids. Looked up from germline, CDR1 is MDHEN and CDR2 is SYDVKM. The CDR3 here is CASSLVAGRYTIYF. In DNA, the CDR3 is TGTGCCAGCAGTTTAGTGGCAGGGAGGTACACCATATATTTT.

V is TRBV29-1 and J is TRBJ1-1; tentative D call: TRBD1 (5 bases). V shed 2 bases and J shed 5 bases, with 12 bases lying between them. Germline V CDR1 and CDR2: SQVTM, ANQGSEA. There are 13 residues in the CDR3. The CDR3 sequence: CSVEKGRETEAFF. The CDR3 region has the DNA TGCAGCGTTGAAAAGGGACGGGAGACTGAAGCTTTCTTT.

This chain connects TRBV6-5 to TRBJ2-5; weak D call: TRBD1 (6 bases). The CDR3 is 15 amino acids. Germline CDR1 MNHEY, CDR2 SVGAGI. Trimming took 6 bases from V and 2 from J, leaving 16 bases between them. CDR3 DNA sequence: TGTGCCAGCAGCCTGAACAGGGCCACTCAAGAGACCCAGTACTTC. Translating gives CASSLNRATQETQYF.

CDR3 sequence reads: CASSSGTGGPQHF. CDR3 coding DNA: TGTGCCAGCAGTTCCGGGACAGGGGGGCCCCAGCATTTT. The chain employs TRBV6-5 and TRBJ1-5, with 11 bases identical to TRBD1. The CDR3 sequence is 13 residues long. With 4 bases clipped from V and 9 bases from J, the junction kept 2 bases outside the gene matches. The germline V gene has CDR1 MNHEY and CDR2 SVGAGI.

This clone was seen only a few times. The gene calls are TRBV5-4 and TRBJ1-2; 9 nucleotides agree with TRBD1. After removal of 0 bases from V and 7 bases from J, the junction contained 7 bases not matched to a gene. Germline V gives CDR1 SGHNT, CDR2 YYREEE (reference sequence). This CDR3 is 15 amino acids long. The CDR3 sequence: CASSLVRTGVSGYTF. In DNA, the CDR3 is TGTGCCAGCAGCTTGGTTAGGACAGGGGTTTCTGGCTACACCTTC.

CDR3 sequence: CASSGGGIPGNTIYF. CDR3 in DNA: TGTGCCAGCAGTGGGGGAGGGATTCCTGGAAACACCATATATTTT. This sequence joins TRBV2 and TRBJ1-3; no firm D call. Trimming stripped 4 bases from V and 2 bases from J, with 12 bases between. This CDR3 is built from 15 residues. Germline V CDR1 and CDR2: SNHLY, FYNNEI.

Points on this clone: At one boundary the junction diverges from the germline segment, which might be a read error. The chain joins TRBV28 to TRBJ2-1, with 7 bases matching TRBD2. The CDR3 has 14 amino acids. Germline V CDR1 and CDR2: MDHEN, SYDVKM. CDR3 sequence: CASSLGLVFNGQFF. CDR3 in DNA: TGTGCCAGCAGTTTAGGACTAGTGTTCAATGGGCAGTTCTTC. Variable domain in full (rest from reference TRBV28 and TRBJ2-1): DVKVTQSSRYLVKRTGEKVFLECVQDMDHENMFWYRQDPGLGLRLIYFSYDVKMKEKGDIPEGYSVSREKKERFSLILESASTNQTSMYLCASSLGLVFNGQFFGPGTRLTVL.

The gene calls are TRBV27 and TRBJ2-7; a possible D gene is TRBD1 (5 bases). V was clipped by 2 bases and J by 0 bases, with 14 bases between them. CDR1 is MNHEY and CDR2 is SMNVEV in the germline V gene (reference sequence). This CDR3 region has 16 residues. The CDR3 coding sequence is TGTGCCAGCAGTTTACTTCCAGGGCTGAGCTCCTACGAGCAGTACTTC. Its translation is CASSLLPGLSSYEQYF.

The chain employs TRBV6-6 and TRBJ2-2, with D perhaps matching TRBD1 (6 bases). This CDR3 is built from 15 residues. Trimming took off 5 bases at V and 0 bases at J, with 10 bases between the two ends. In germline, CDR1 is MNHNY, CDR2 SVGAGI (reference sequence). The CDR3 DNA reads TGTGCCAGCAGTCCCCAGGGGACGAACACCGGGGAGCTGTTTTTT. It specifies CASSPQGTNTGELFF.

The chain uses TRBV7-8 and TRBJ1-2; D perhaps matches TRBD1 (5 bases). V lost 0 bases to trimming and J lost 10 bases, with 12 bases between them. CDR3 length: 13 residues. Germline CDR1 SGHVS, CDR2 FQNEAQ. The DNA for the CDR3 is TGTGCCAGCAGCTTAGCTGGACGGGGGGACTACACCTTC. Translated, it gives CASSLAGRGDYTF.

This chain joins TRBV30 and TRBJ1-1; TRBD1 might be the D (5 bases). V was pared by 5 bases and J by 0 bases, with 7 bases between. This CDR3 has 12 amino acids. Per germline, CDR1 GTSNPN and CDR2 SVGIG (reference sequence). The CDR3 DNA reads TGTGCCTGGGTCAGGGTGAACACTGAAGCTTTCTTT. The encoded protein is CAWVRVNTEAFF.

The sample holds a few counts of this clone. The chain combines TRBV5-1 with TRBJ2-7, with TRBD1 as a possible D gene (6 bases). Trimming stripped 0 bases from V and 4 bases from J, with 11 bases between. Germline CDR1 reads SGHRS; CDR2 reads YFSETQ. This CDR3 has 14 residues. In nucleotides, the CDR3 is TGCGCCAGCAGCTTGGGGGGACACCCATACGAGCAGTACTTC. Translating it yields CASSLGGHPYEQYF. Full variable domain (outside the CDR3, taken from reference TRBV5-1 and TRBJ2-7): KAGVTQTPRYLIKTRGQQVTLSCSPISGHRSVSWYQQTPGQGLQFLFEYFSETQRNKGNFPGRFSGRQFSNSRSEMNVSTLELGDSALYLCASSLGGHPYEQYFGPGTRLTVT.

This chain uses TRBV9 with TRBJ2-1; 9 bases line up with TRBD2. This CDR3 is 17 amino acids long. V lost 0 bases and J lost 1; bases outside the gene matches: 5. CDR1 SGDLS and CDR2 YYNGEE come from the germline V gene. CDR3: CASSVGGSGRSYNEQFF. The DNA of the CDR3 is TGTGCCAGCAGCGTAGGGGGGAGCGGGAGGTCCTACAATGAGCAGTTCTTC.

Turning to this clone: The DNA is omitted, as the CDR3 cannot be located on it reliably, and the CDR3 follows TCRdb's listing. This chain's CDR3 is CASSSETGWGTGANVLTF. The rearrangement joins TRBV12-1 to TRBJ2-6; the table's D call TRBD1 went unverified against the DNA. TRBV12-1 is designated a pseudogene. The CDR3 numbers 18 amino acids, ends counted.

The chain joins TRBV5-4 to TRBJ2-3; 7 bases agree with TRBD1. Germline-derived CDR1 and CDR2 are SGHNT and YYREEE (reference sequence). With V trimmed by 8 bases and J by 5 bases, 8 bases remained unmatched. The CDR3 length is 13 residues. The CDR3 loop reads CASRDRVGDTQYF. The DNA of the CDR3 is TGTGCCAGTCGCGACAGGGTGGGAGATACGCAGTATTTT.

This sequence joins TRBV7-2 and TRBJ2-5, with 11 nucleotides matching TRBD2. Trimming at V came to 5 bases and at J to 4 bases, leaving 12 bases not matched to a gene. Germline lookup yields CDR1 SGHTA and CDR2 FQGNSA. The CDR3 is 17 residues long. The CDR3 sequence is CASSPGGLAGGRETQYF. The CDR3, as DNA: TGTGCCAGCAGCCCGGGGGGGCTAGCGGGAGGACGAGAGACCCAGTACTTC. Together with reference TRBV7-2 and TRBJ2-5, the CDR3 gives the full variable domain: GAGVSQSPSNKVTEKGKDVELRCDPISGHTALYWYRQSLGQGLEFLIYFQGNSAPDKSGLPSDRFSAERTGGSVSTLTIQRTQQEDSAVYLCASSPGGLAGGRETQYFGPGTRLLVL.

The genes are TRBV7-9 and TRBJ2-2; perhaps TRBD1 as D (6 bases). Trimming cost V 5 bases and J 7 bases, with 20 bases left between them. From germline, CDR1 is SEHNR and CDR2 FQNEAQ (reference sequence). The CDR3 runs to 16 residues. The CDR3, as DNA: TGTGCCAGCAGCGTCAGTTTAACAGGGAATAGCGGGGAGCTGTTTTTT. It encodes CASSVSLTGNSGELFF.